These T cell receptor beta chains were read from a single sample in a study of blood T cell repertoires in COVID-19. The repertoire was sequenced with immunoSEQ multiplex PCR; TCRdb's copy has only in-frame clones and lacks some. The sample yields some 61,000 clones, just over 85% seen once. Sequencing was carried out using peripheral blood. Every receptor here comes from a man aged 30 to 45 with acute or convalescent COVID-19. The CDR3 runs from the conserved cysteine through the conserved F or W. The order of the fields is J gene, D gene, V gene, clone size, CDR3 DNA, CDR3 protein. The D gene is left open where the match is weak. The listing skips clone size in some rows; elsewhere it reads once, few, many or a size class.

J gene: TRBJ1-4; D gene: .; V gene: TRBV28; clone size: .; CDR3 DNA: TGTGCCAGCTCGGATGAAAAACTGTTTTTT; CDR3 protein: CASSDEKLFF
J gene: TRBJ2-1; D gene: .; V gene: TRBV25-1; clone size: once; CDR3 DNA: TGTGCCAGCAGTGAAGCAGGGTCTTACAATGAGCAGTTCTTC; CDR3 protein: CASSEAGSYNEQFF
J gene: TRBJ1-5; D gene: .; V gene: TRBV4-3; clone size: .; CDR3 DNA: TGCGCCAGCAGCCAAACATCCAAAAATCAGCCCCAGCATTTT; CDR3 protein: CASSQTSKNQPQHF
J gene: TRBJ1-3; D gene: TRBD1; V gene: TRBV10-1; clone size: .; CDR3 DNA: TGCGCCAGACTACAGGGGGGATTCCACTCTGGAAACACCATATATTTT; CDR3 protein: CARLQGGFHSGNTIYF
J gene: TRBJ1-4; D gene: TRBD1; V gene: TRBV24-1; clone size: .; CDR3 DNA: TGTGCCACCAGTGATGCCTCAGGGACAGCTAATGAAAAACTGTTTTTT; CDR3 protein: CATSDASGTANEKLFF
J gene: TRBJ1-2; D gene: TRBD1; V gene: TRBV18; clone size: .; CDR3 DNA: TGTGCCAGCTCACTTGACAGGGCGTATGGCTACACCTTC; CDR3 protein: CASSLDRAYGYTF
J gene: TRBJ2-5; D gene: TRBD2; V gene: TRBV7-9; clone size: .; CDR3 DNA: TGTGCCAGCAGCTTTTCTAGCGGGAACGGCGAGACCCAGTACTTC; CDR3 protein: CASSFSSGNGETQYF
J gene: TRBJ2-1; D gene: .; V gene: TRBV10-3; clone size: .; CDR3 DNA: TGTGCCATCAGTGGCCCGGGGTCCTACAATGAGCAGTTCTTC; CDR3 protein: CAISGPGSYNEQFF
J gene: TRBJ2-5; D gene: .; V gene: TRBV29-1; clone size: .; CDR3 DNA: TGCAGCGTTGGGAACAGGGCCAGAACCCAGTACTTC; CDR3 protein: CSVGNRARTQYF
J gene: TRBJ2-7; D gene: TRBD2; V gene: TRBV28; clone size: once; CDR3 DNA: TGTGCCAGCAGCTCTATGACTAGCGGGTCCTACGAGCAGTACTTC; CDR3 protein: CASSSMTSGSYEQYF
J gene: TRBJ2-2; D gene: .; V gene: TRBV5-6; clone size: once; CDR3 DNA: TGTGCCAGCAGCTGGAGGGCGGGGAGACCCGGGGAGCTGTTTTTT; CDR3 protein: CASSWRAGRPGELFF
J gene: TRBJ2-1; D gene: TRBD2; V gene: TRBV6-6; clone size: once; CDR3 DNA: TGTGCCACGCGGACTAGCGGTTACAATGAGCAGTTCTTC; CDR3 protein: CATRTSGYNEQFF
J gene: TRBJ1-5; D gene: .; V gene: TRBV24-1; clone size: .; CDR3 DNA: TGTGCCACCAGTGATTCCAGGGTCGGTCAGCCCCAGCATTTT; CDR3 protein: CATSDSRVGQPQHF
J gene: TRBJ2-2; D gene: TRBD2; V gene: TRBV7-3; clone size: .; CDR3 DNA: TGTGCCAGCAGCCCTCCCGGGACTAGAGCCGGGGAGCTGTTTTTT; CDR3 protein: CASSPPGTRAGELFF
J gene: TRBJ2-1; D gene: .; V gene: TRBV6-5; clone size: .; CDR3 DNA: TGTGCCAGCAGCAACGGCCGGGGGTCCTACAATGAGCAGTTCTTC; CDR3 protein: CASSNGRGSYNEQFF
J gene: TRBJ1-3; D gene: .; V gene: TRBV5-1; clone size: .; CDR3 DNA: TGCGCCAGCAGCTTGACAGTGTCTGGAAACACCATATATTTT; CDR3 protein: CASSLTVSGNTIYF
J gene: TRBJ2-7; D gene: TRBD2; V gene: TRBV28; clone size: few; CDR3 DNA: TGTGCCAGCAGCACCACCGGGCTAGCGGGCTACGAGCAGTACTTC; CDR3 protein: CASSTTGLAGYEQYF
J gene: TRBJ2-7; D gene: TRBD1; V gene: TRBV7-9; clone size: .; CDR3 DNA: TGTGCCAGCAGCTTAGTGACAGGGCTGGACGAGCAGTACTTC; CDR3 protein: CASSLVTGLDEQYF
J gene: TRBJ1-1; D gene: .; V gene: TRBV10-2; clone size: .; CDR3 DNA: TGCGCCACAAACAGGGCAGTCAACACTGAAGCTTTCTTT; CDR3 protein: CATNRAVNTEAFF
J gene: TRBJ1-1; D gene: .; V gene: TRBV7-2; clone size: .; CDR3 DNA: TGTGCCAGCAGCTTCTACAGGGTGGAGAACACTGAAGCTTTCTTT; CDR3 protein: CASSFYRVENTEAFF
J gene: TRBJ2-2; D gene: .; V gene: TRBV5-6; clone size: once; CDR3 DNA: TGTGCCAGCAGCTTAATCGGGAGGAACACCGGGGAGCTGTTTTTT; CDR3 protein: CASSLIGRNTGELFF
J gene: TRBJ2-7; D gene: .; V gene: TRBV20-1; clone size: .; CDR3 DNA: TGCAGTGCTCCCGGGTTGTACGAGCAGTACTTC; CDR3 protein: CSAPGLYEQYF
J gene: TRBJ2-2; D gene: TRBD2; V gene: TRBV5-1; clone size: .; CDR3 DNA: TGCGCCAGCAGCCTAGTAATAGGATTAGCGGGGACCGGGGAGCTGTTTTTT; CDR3 protein: CASSLVIGLAGTGELFF
J gene: TRBJ2-1; D gene: TRBD1; V gene: TRBV3-1/TRBV3-2; clone size: .; CDR3 DNA: TGTGCCAGCGAGGGCACAGGGGATGAGCAGTTCTTC; CDR3 protein: CASEGTGDEQFF
J gene: TRBJ2-4; D gene: .; V gene: TRBV21-1; clone size: .; CDR3 DNA: TGTGCCAGCAGGGGGGGACAGGGAATATTGGCCAAAAACATTCAGTACTTC; CDR3 protein: CASRGGQGILAKNIQYF
J gene: TRBJ2-5; D gene: TRBD1; V gene: TRBV29-1; clone size: .; CDR3 DNA: TGCAGCATAGTGACAGGGTGGTCGGAGACCCAGTACTTC; CDR3 protein: CSIVTGWSETQYF
J gene: TRBJ1-2; D gene: TRBD1; V gene: TRBV5-1; clone size: .; CDR3 DNA: TGCGCCAGCAGCTTGGGCACAGGGGTCTATGGCTACACCTTC; CDR3 protein: CASSLGTGVYGYTF
J gene: TRBJ2-7; D gene: .; V gene: TRBV27; clone size: few; CDR3 DNA: TGTGCCAGCAGTTTATCGCAGGGTTACGAGCAGTACTTC; CDR3 protein: CASSLSQGYEQYF
J gene: TRBJ2-5; D gene: .; V gene: TRBV7-7; clone size: .; CDR3 DNA: TGTGCTAGCAGCTTAGGGGCCGGAGGCCTACAAGAGACCCAGTACTTC; CDR3 protein: CASSLGAGGLQETQYF
J gene: TRBJ1-2; D gene: TRBD1; V gene: TRBV29-1; clone size: .; CDR3 DNA: TGCAGCGCTCCGGGACAGGGGATGGATGGCTACACCTTC; CDR3 protein: CSAPGQGMDGYTF
J gene: TRBJ2-3; D gene: .; V gene: TRBV7-8; clone size: .; CDR3 DNA: TGTGCCAGCAGCTTAGGCACCCTACTCGAAACAGATACGCAGTATTTT; CDR3 protein: CASSLGTLLETDTQYF
J gene: TRBJ2-6; D gene: .; V gene: TRBV19; clone size: .; CDR3 DNA: TGTGCCAGTCTTAGATCTGGGGCCAACGTCCTGACTTTC; CDR3 protein: CASLRSGANVLTF
J gene: TRBJ2-3; D gene: TRBD1; V gene: TRBV29-1; clone size: .; CDR3 DNA: TGCAGCGTTGGACTGACAGGGACGGGCCCAGATACGCAGTATTTT; CDR3 protein: CSVGLTGTGPDTQYF
J gene: TRBJ2-7; D gene: TRBD2; V gene: TRBV27; clone size: .; CDR3 DNA: TGTGCCAGCAGCGGACTAGCGGGACGGTACGAGCAGTACTTC; CDR3 protein: CASSGLAGRYEQYF
J gene: TRBJ1-2; D gene: .; V gene: TRBV27; clone size: .; CDR3 DNA: TGTGCCAGCTTCAGAACAGGGAGGGACTATGGCTACACCTTC; CDR3 protein: CASFRTGRDYGYTF
J gene: TRBJ2-1; D gene: .; V gene: TRBV11-2; clone size: .; CDR3 DNA: TGTGCCAGCAGTCTAGGGGTGGGGGGAGGCAATGAGCAGTTCTTC; CDR3 protein: CASSLGVGGGNEQFF
J gene: TRBJ2-5; D gene: .; V gene: TRBV24-1; clone size: .; CDR3 DNA: TGTGCCACAGGGGCCCCTCAAGAGACCCAGTACTTC; CDR3 protein: CATGAPQETQYF
J gene: TRBJ2-2; D gene: .; V gene: TRBV15; clone size: .; CDR3 DNA: TGTGCCACCAGCAGCGGGAGCGGCACCGGGGAGCTGTTTTTT; CDR3 protein: CATSSGSGTGELFF
J gene: TRBJ2-7; D gene: .; V gene: TRBV19; clone size: .; CDR3 DNA: TGTGCCAGTAGTAACATGTGGGAGCAGTACTTC; CDR3 protein: CASSNMWEQYF
J gene: TRBJ1-1; D gene: TRBD1; V gene: TRBV2; clone size: .; CDR3 DNA: TGTGCCAGCAGTGGGGGGACAGGTATGAACACTGAAGCTTTCTTT; CDR3 protein: CASSGGTGMNTEAFF
J gene: TRBJ1-4; D gene: .; V gene: TRBV28; clone size: .; CDR3 DNA: TGTGCCAGCAGTCCTCCGGGATCCCGAGGATTGGAACTGTTTTTT; CDR3 protein: CASSPPGSRGLELFF
J gene: TRBJ2-7; D gene: TRBD2; V gene: TRBV4-1; clone size: .; CDR3 DNA: TGCGCCAGCAGCCAATATAGCGGGATCTCCGAGCAGTACTTC; CDR3 protein: CASSQYSGISEQYF
J gene: TRBJ2-2; D gene: TRBD2; V gene: TRBV6-5; clone size: few; CDR3 DNA: TGTGCCAGCAGTTACGCTAGCGGGCCCACCGGGGAGCTGTTTTTT; CDR3 protein: CASSYASGPTGELFF
J gene: TRBJ2-5; D gene: .; V gene: TRBV6-6; clone size: once; CDR3 DNA: TGTGCCAGCAGTTACGCAGGGATAGAGACCCAGTACTTC; CDR3 protein: CASSYAGIETQYF
J gene: TRBJ2-3; D gene: TRBD2; V gene: TRBV5-1; clone size: .; CDR3 DNA: TGCGCCAGCAGCTTGCTGGGGGGGACTAGCGGCACAGATACGCAGTATTTT; CDR3 protein: CASSLLGGTSGTDTQYF
J gene: TRBJ1-1; D gene: .; V gene: TRBV30; clone size: once; CDR3 DNA: TGTGCCTGGGGGAAAGGGGGAAGGAACACTGAAGCTTTCTTT; CDR3 protein: CAWGKGGRNTEAFF
J gene: TRBJ2-1; D gene: .; V gene: TRBV6-2/TRBV6-3; clone size: .; CDR3 DNA: TGTGCCAGCAGTTCAAAATATAACCTTTTTCTCGCCAGCTCCTACAATGAGCAGTTCTTC; CDR3 protein: CASSSKYNLFLASSYNEQFF
J gene: TRBJ2-6; D gene: .; V gene: TRBV7-3; clone size: .; CDR3 DNA: TGTGCCAGCAGCTCAGGACACTCGAGCTCTGGGGCCAACGTCCTGACTTTC; CDR3 protein: CASSSGHSSSGANVLTF
J gene: TRBJ2-1; D gene: .; V gene: TRBV9; clone size: .; CDR3 DNA: TGTGCCAGCAGCTATCAAAGGGGCGGGGATGAGCAGTTCTTC; CDR3 protein: CASSYQRGGDEQFF
J gene: TRBJ1-1; D gene: .; V gene: TRBV6-5; clone size: .; CDR3 DNA: TGTGCCAGCAGTTACGGGCGGGGAGTGAACACTGAAGCTTTCTTT; CDR3 protein: CASSYGRGVNTEAFF
J gene: TRBJ1-1; D gene: TRBD1; V gene: TRBV11-2; clone size: .; CDR3 DNA: TGTGCCAGCAGCCAGGGGGGAAGAGAGAACACTGAAGCTTTCTTT; CDR3 protein: CASSQGGRENTEAFF
J gene: TRBJ2-7; D gene: .; V gene: TRBV11-2; clone size: .; CDR3 DNA: TGTGCCAGCAGCTTAGGCTCCGGGGGTTACGAGCAGTACTTC; CDR3 protein: CASSLGSGGYEQYF
J gene: TRBJ1-4; D gene: .; V gene: TRBV11-2; clone size: .; CDR3 DNA: TGTGCCAGCAGTGCGTATGAAAAACTGTTTTTT; CDR3 protein: CASSAYEKLFF
J gene: TRBJ1-1; D gene: .; V gene: TRBV20-1; clone size: .; CDR3 DNA: TGCAGTGCTAGTGGTGAGGGTTGGGGGGTGGCTTTCTTT; CDR3 protein: CSASGEGWGVAFF
J gene: TRBJ2-7; D gene: .; V gene: TRBV30; clone size: many; CDR3 DNA: TGTGCCTGGAGTCCGCCGGGCGAGCAGTACTTC; CDR3 protein: CAWSPPGEQYF